A selection of T cell receptor beta chains follows, all from one sample in a study of CXCR3-negative and CXCR3-positive naive CD8 T cells. Using the 5' RACE reads, TCRdb records one entry per CDR3 protein without DNA. In all, the sample yields tens of thousands of distinct CDR3 sequences. The sample taken for sequencing was naive CXCR3+ CD8+ T cells from blood. The receptors were gathered from a human donor in good health. Some clones in this sample may be carry-over from other donors' samples. CDR3s include the opening cysteine and the closing phenylalanine or tryptophan.

>TRBV10-3|TRBJ2-7
CAISGPGQGTPYEQYF
>TRBV7-9|TRBJ2-7
CASTGGGDYEQYF
>TRBV4-1|TRBJ2-1
CASSQASGGRAEQFF
>TRBV7-9|TRBJ2-4
CASSLAVSPLAKNIQYF
>TRBV29-1|TRBJ2-2
CSVELAAGNTGELFF
>TRBV6-2/TRBV6-3|TRBJ2-3
CASRPLGGGNTDTQYF
>TRBV29-1|TRBJ2-7
CSARTGVYEQYF
>TRBV7-3|TRBJ1-3
CASSLTGQGAPGNTIYF
>TRBV5-1|TRBJ1-1
CASSLVLQGFTEAFF
>TRBV28|TRBJ2-7
CVSSTRGYPYEQYF
>TRBV4-1|TRBJ2-1
CASSQGTGEGNEQFF
>TRBV20-1|TRBJ1-5
CSANSATSSNQPQHF
>TRBV7-8|TRBJ2-1
CASSSQGQPFYNEQFF
>TRBV5-1|TRBJ1-1
CASSFSGTDTMNTEAFF